This T cell receptor beta chain appears in the sequencing data of a study of T-cell memory formation after mild COVID-19. On the study more broadly: TCR clusters mostly belonged to single donors.

TCRdb re-derived calls from the 5' RACE reads in MiXCR, one entry per CDR3 protein. The sample consists of roughly 450,000 distinct CDR3 sequences, approximately 18% of them appearing once. The sequence was obtained from an adult woman who had mild COVID-19 (a few samples of this study predate the infection). Cell type and time point are not known. The specimen was PBMCs or a T cell subset sorted from them (not recorded which).

The CDR3 loop is CSARTLAGGPSGQQFF. The CDR3 DNA sequence: TGCAGTGCTAGAACCCTAGCGGGAGGGCCATCGGGACAGCAGTTCTTC. The chain is built from TRBV20-1 and TRBJ2-1; 12 bases line up with TRBD2. This CDR3 region has 16 residues. V lost 2 bases, J lost 11 bases, and 13 bases stayed unmatched. CDR1 and CDR2 (germline): DFQATT, SNEGSKA (reference sequence).